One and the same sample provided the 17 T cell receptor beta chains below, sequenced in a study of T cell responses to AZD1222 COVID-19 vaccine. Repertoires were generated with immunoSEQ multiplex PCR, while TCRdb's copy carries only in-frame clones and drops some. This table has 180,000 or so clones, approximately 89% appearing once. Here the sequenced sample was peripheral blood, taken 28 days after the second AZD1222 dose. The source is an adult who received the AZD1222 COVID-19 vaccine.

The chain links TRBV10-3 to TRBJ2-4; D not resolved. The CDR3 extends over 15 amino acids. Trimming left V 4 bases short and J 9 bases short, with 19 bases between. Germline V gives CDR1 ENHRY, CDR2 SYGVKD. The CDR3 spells CAISGVEQLPRIQYF. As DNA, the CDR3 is TGTGCCATCAGTGGGGTGGAACAGCTACCCCGCATTCAGTACTTC.

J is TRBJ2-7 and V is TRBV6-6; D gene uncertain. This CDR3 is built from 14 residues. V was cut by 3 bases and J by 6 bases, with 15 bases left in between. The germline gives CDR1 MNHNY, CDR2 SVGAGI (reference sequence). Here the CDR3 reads CASSYDSASVEQYF. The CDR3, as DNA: TGTGCCAGCAGTTATGATTCAGCGTCGGTCGAGCAGTACTTC.

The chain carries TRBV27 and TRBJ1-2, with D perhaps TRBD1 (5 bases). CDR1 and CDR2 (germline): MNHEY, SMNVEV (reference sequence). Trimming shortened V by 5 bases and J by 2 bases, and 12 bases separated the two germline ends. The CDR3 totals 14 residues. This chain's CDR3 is CASSPYGGNYGYTF. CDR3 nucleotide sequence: TGTGCCAGCAGTCCCTACGGGGGGAACTATGGCTACACCTTC.

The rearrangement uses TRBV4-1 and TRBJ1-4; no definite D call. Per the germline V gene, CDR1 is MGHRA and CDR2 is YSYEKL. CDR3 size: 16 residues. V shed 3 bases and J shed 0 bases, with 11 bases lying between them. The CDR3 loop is CASSQRTEATNEKLFF. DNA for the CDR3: TGCGCCAGCAGCCAGAGGACGGAAGCAACTAATGAAAAACTGTTTTTT.

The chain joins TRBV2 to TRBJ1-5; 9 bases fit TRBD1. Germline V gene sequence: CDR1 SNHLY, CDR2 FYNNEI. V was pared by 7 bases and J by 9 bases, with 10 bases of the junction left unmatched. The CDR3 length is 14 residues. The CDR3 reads CASTLRGQGGPQHF. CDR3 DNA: TGTGCCAGCACCCTCCGGGGACAGGGTGGGCCCCAGCATTTT.

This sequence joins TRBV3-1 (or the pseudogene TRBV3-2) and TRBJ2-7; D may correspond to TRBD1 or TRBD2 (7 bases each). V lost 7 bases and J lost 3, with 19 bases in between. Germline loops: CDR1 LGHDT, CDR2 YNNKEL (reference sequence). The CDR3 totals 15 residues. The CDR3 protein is CASTHQGGGRYEQYF. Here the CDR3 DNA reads TGTGCCAGCACTCACCAGGGGGGGGGCCGCTACGAGCAGTACTTC.

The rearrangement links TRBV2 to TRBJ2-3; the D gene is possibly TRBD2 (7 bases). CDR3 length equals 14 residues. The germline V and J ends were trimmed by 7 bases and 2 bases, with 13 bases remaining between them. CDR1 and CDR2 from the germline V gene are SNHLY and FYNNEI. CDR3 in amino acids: CASNRGAYTDTQYF. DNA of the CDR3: TGTGCCAGCAATCGGGGGGCTTACACAGATACGCAGTATTTT.

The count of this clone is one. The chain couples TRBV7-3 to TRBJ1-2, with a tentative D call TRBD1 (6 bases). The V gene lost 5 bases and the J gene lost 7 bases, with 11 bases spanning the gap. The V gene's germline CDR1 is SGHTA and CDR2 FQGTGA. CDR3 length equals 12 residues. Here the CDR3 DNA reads TGTGCCAGCAGCCCGGGGGGCTCTGGCTACACCTTC. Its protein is CASSPGGSGYTF.

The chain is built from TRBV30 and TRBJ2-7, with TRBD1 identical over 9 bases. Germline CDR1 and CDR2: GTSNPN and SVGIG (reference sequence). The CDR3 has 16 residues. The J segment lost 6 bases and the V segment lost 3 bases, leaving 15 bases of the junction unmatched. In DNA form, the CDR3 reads TGTGCCTGGAGCGCCCCTGGACAGGGGATTCGCGGCGAGCAGTACTTC. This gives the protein CAWSAPGQGIRGEQYF. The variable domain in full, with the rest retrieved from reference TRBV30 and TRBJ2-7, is SQTIHQWPATLVQPVGSPLSLECTVEGTSNPNLYWYRQAAGRGLQLLFYSVGIGQISSEVPQNLSASRPQDRQFILSSKKLLLSDSGFYLCAWSAPGQGIRGEQYFGPGTRLTVT.

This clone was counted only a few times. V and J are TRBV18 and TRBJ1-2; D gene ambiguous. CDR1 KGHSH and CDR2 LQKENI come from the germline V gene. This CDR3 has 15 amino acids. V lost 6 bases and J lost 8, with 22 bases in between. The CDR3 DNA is TGTGCCAGCTCCAATGCCGGGCATACTGCGGGCGGCTACACCTTC. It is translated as CASSNAGHTAGGYTF.

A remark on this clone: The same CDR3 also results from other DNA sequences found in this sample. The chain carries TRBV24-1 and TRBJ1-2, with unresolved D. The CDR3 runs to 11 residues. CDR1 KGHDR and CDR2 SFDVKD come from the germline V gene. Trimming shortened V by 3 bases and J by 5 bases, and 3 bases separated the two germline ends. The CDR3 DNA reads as TGTGCCACCAGTGATCAGTATGGCTACACCTTC. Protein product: CATSDQYGYTF.

Here the CDR3 reads CASSLMVAGNEQFF. CDR3 coding DNA: TGTGCCAGCAGCTTAATGGTAGCGGGCAATGAGCAGTTCTTC. The chain combines TRBV7-3 with TRBJ2-1; 7 bases are shared with TRBD2. In germline, CDR1 is SGHTA, CDR2 FQGTGA. The CDR3 loop spans 14 amino acids. V shed 1 base, J shed 6 bases, and the junction held 3 bases outside the gene matches.

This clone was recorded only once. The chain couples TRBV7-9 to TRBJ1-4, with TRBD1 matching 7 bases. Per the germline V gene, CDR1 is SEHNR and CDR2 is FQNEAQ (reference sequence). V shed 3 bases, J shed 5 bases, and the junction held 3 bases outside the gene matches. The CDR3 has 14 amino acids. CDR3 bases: TGTGCCAGCAGCTTCCAGACAGGGAATGAAAAACTGTTTTTT. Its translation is CASSFQTGNEKLFF.

This CDR3 reads CASSVDSGGGQGTQYF. CDR3 sequence (DNA): TGTGCCAGCAGCGTAGATAGCGGGGGGGGACAGGGTACGCAGTATTTT. V gene TRBV9 combines with J gene TRBJ2-3, with 11 bases aligning to TRBD2. Germline-derived CDR1 and CDR2 are SGDLS and YYNGEE. V lost 0 bases and J lost 8; bases outside the gene matches: 8. This CDR3 has 16 amino acids.

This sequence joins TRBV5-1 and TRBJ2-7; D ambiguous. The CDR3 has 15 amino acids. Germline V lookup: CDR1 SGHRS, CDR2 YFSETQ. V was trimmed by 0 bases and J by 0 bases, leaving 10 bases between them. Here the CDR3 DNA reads TGCGCCAGCAGCTTGGACGGTAGGAGCTCCTACGAGCAGTACTTC. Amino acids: CASSLDGRSSYEQYF.

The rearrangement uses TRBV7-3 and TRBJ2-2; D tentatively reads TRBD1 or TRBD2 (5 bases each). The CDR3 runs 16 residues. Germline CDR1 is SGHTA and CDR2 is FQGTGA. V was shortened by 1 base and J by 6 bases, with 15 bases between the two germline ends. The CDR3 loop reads CASSLMPAMGAGELFF. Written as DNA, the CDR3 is TGTGCCAGCAGCTTAATGCCCGCCATGGGGGCCGGGGAGCTGTTTTTT.

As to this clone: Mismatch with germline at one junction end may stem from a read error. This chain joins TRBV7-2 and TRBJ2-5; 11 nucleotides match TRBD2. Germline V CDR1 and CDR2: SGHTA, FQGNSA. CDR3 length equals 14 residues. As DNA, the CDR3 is TGTGCCAGCAGCCTAGCGGGGGGTCGAAAGACCCAGTACTTC. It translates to CASSLAGGRKTQYF.